The next 25 T cell receptor beta chains were all read from a single sample in a study of CD8 T cells in ankylosing spondylitis. Each CDR3 protein gets one entry after TCRdb re-called the 5' RACE reads with MiXCR. The sample includes 84,000 or so distinct CDR3 sequences, around 27% of them seen just once. Specimen: blood, either unsorted or a sorted T cell fraction (not recorded which). The receptor set was obtained from a male donor with ankylosing spondylitis or in good health (not recorded which).

This clonotype was detected only a few times. V is TRBV20-1 and J is TRBJ2-5; no reliable D call. The CDR3 length is 13 residues. CDR1 is DFQATT, CDR2 SNEGSKA, per germline (reference sequence). Trimming removed 3 bases from V and 2 bases from J, with 10 bases in between. The CDR3 DNA sequence: TGCAGTGCTAGGATGGTGGGGCAAGAGACCCAGTACTTC. Protein sequence: CSARMVGQETQYF.

Ten or more counts support this clonotype. The CDR3 reads CSALQPPRNTEAFF. Written as DNA, the CDR3 is TGCAGTGCTCTGCAACCCCCACGTAACACTGAAGCTTTCTTT. The chain has TRBV20-1 and TRBJ1-1; D is ambiguous. With 5 bases removed from V and 2 bases from J, the gap between germline ends came to 15 bases. This CDR3 is 14 amino acids long. Germline assignment: CDR1 DFQATT and CDR2 SNEGSKA (reference sequence).

The DNA for the CDR3 is TGCGCCAGCAGCTTGGCGGGACAACCTGTCTCCTACGAGCAGTACGTC. It translates to CASSLAGQPVSYEQYV. The chain carries TRBV5-1 and TRBJ2-7, with D possibly matching TRBD1 (6 bases). Deletions cut 0 bases from V and 0 bases from J, with 13 bases between. CDR3 length: 16 amino acids. Germline values: CDR1 SGHRS, CDR2 YFSETQ.

This clonotype was detected a few times. The chain has TRBV12-3 or TRBV12-4 and TRBJ2-1; no clear D. Trimming took 0 bases from V and 5 from J, leaving 8 bases between them. There are 14 residues in the CDR3. CDR3 in DNA: TGTGCCAGCAGTTTAGCGCTACATCACAATGAGCAGTTCTTC. Its protein product is CASSLALHHNEQFF.

This clonotype was counted between two and nine times. V usage is TRBV7-8 and J usage is TRBJ2-2; tentatively, D is TRBD1 (6 bases). This CDR3 comprises 13 residues. V lost 5 bases, J lost 7 bases, and 11 bases lay in between. The germline V gene has CDR1 SGHVS and CDR2 FQNEAQ. Here the CDR3 DNA reads TGTGCCAGCAGCGCCCTACAGGGCGGGGAGCTGTTTTTT. It codes for CASSALQGGELFF.

The gene calls are TRBV5-1 and TRBJ2-2, with TRBD2 matching 9 bases. Germline-derived CDR1 and CDR2 are SGHRS and YFSETQ. CDR3 length equals 17 residues. V was pared by 4 bases and J by 0 bases, with 7 bases of the junction left unmatched. CDR3 sequence reads: CASSVQAGGPNTGELFF. For the CDR3, the DNA is TGCGCCAGCAGCGTCCAAGCGGGGGGACCGAACACCGGGGAGCTGTTTTTT.

This chain connects TRBV5-6 to TRBJ1-2, with 8 bases identical to TRBD1. This CDR3 region has 17 residues. Per the germline V gene, CDR1 is SGHDT and CDR2 is YYEEEE. V lost 0 bases and J lost 1; bases outside the gene matches: 8. The chain's CDR3 is CASSLGAGGTFNYGYTF. The DNA of the CDR3 is TGTGCCAGCAGCTTGGGTGCAGGGGGCACGTTTAACTATGGCTACACCTTC.

This clonotype was observed at least ten times. This rearrangement joins TRBV7-9 to TRBJ2-3; D not certain. Trimming removed 5 bases at V and 1 base at J, with 19 bases between. CDR3 length: 17 amino acids. The germline V gene has CDR1 SEHNR and CDR2 FQNEAQ (reference sequence). The CDR3 loop is CASSPAASYAGTDTQYF. CDR3 nucleotide sequence: TGTGCCAGCAGCCCAGCTGCGTCCTACGCAGGCACAGATACGCAGTATTTT.

The gene calls are TRBV5-6 and TRBJ2-3; 8 bases map to TRBD2. V was pared by 2 bases and J by 0 bases, with 14 bases of the junction left unmatched. CDR3 size: 19 residues. Germline V gives CDR1 SGHDT, CDR2 YYEEEE. The DNA of the CDR3 is TGTGCCAGCAGCTTTTATTCCCTCTATCCTAGCGGGAGCACAGATACGCAGTATTTT. Its protein product is CASSFYSLYPSGSTDTQYF.

V is TRBV3-1 and J is TRBJ2-3, with D possibly TRBD2 on 6 matching bases. CDR1 and CDR2 from the germline V gene are LGHDT and YNNKEL (reference sequence). Trimming removed 8 bases from V and 7 bases from J, with 19 bases in between. The CDR3 extends over 14 amino acids. CDR3 sequence reads: CASLLHGRPYTQYF. CDR3 in DNA: TGTGCCAGCCTACTTCACGGGAGACCTTATACGCAGTATTTT.

The chain couples TRBV10-3 to TRBJ2-3, with D possibly being TRBD2 (6 bases). Germline V gives CDR1 ENHRY, CDR2 SYGVKD. Trimming pared 5 bases from V and 3 bases from J, leaving 15 bases between. This CDR3 has 15 amino acids. DNA of the CDR3: TGTGCCATCAGTAAATGGCAGGGAGGTACAGATACGCAGTATTTT. This gives the protein CAISKWQGGTDTQYF.

This clonotype was seen only a few times. The chain has TRBV7-9 and TRBJ2-6; D might be TRBD1 (6 bases). Trimming stripped 5 bases from V and 3 bases from J, with 14 bases between. The germline gives CDR1 SEHNR, CDR2 FQNEAQ (reference sequence). The CDR3 length is 16 residues. CDR3 residues: CASSRRGGSGANVLTF. Here the CDR3 DNA reads TGTGCCAGCAGCCGACGAGGGGGAAGTGGGGCCAACGTCCTGACTTTC.

This clonotype turned up a few times. The chain joins TRBV7-8 to TRBJ2-2; a weak D match, TRBD2 (5 bases). V lost 8 bases and J 6 bases, leaving 19 bases between the germline ends. The germline gives CDR1 SGHVS, CDR2 FQNEAQ. This CDR3 comprises 15 residues. CDR3 region: CASSLRDPGPGELFF. CDR3 bases: TGTGCCAGCTCTTTGAGGGATCCCGGTCCCGGGGAGCTGTTTTTT.

J is TRBJ1-1 and V is TRBV20-1; the D gene is possibly TRBD1 (6 bases). This CDR3 region has 13 residues. Germline-derived CDR1 and CDR2 are DFQATT and SNEGSKA (reference sequence). The V gene lost 4 bases and the J gene lost 3 bases, with 12 bases spanning the gap. CDR3 coding DNA: TGCAGTGCTACTACAGGGTTGTACACTGAAGCTTTCTTT. Protein sequence: CSATTGLYTEAFF.

This clonotype occurred many times. V and J are TRBV7-6 and TRBJ1-2; D is uncertain. V lost 7 bases and J 1 base, leaving 16 bases between the germline ends. Germline lookup yields CDR1 SGHVS and CDR2 FNYEAQ. This CDR3 has 15 amino acids. CDR3 amino acids: CASKKVGPFNYGYTF. The CDR3 DNA reads as TGTGCCAGCAAAAAGGTTGGGCCTTTTAACTATGGCTACACCTTC.

This rearrangement joins TRBV7-3 to TRBJ2-3; either TRBD1 or TRBD2 may supply D (5 bases each). Germline V gives CDR1 SGHTA, CDR2 FQGTGA. The CDR3 covers 14 residues. The germline V and J ends were trimmed by 2 bases and 4 bases, with 10 bases remaining between them. CDR3 sequence reads: CASSLLLGADTQYF. The CDR3 bases are TGTGCCAGCAGCTTACTTCTGGGGGCAGATACGCAGTATTTT. The full variable domain, rest sourced from reference TRBV7-3 and TRBJ2-3, is GAGVSQTPSNKVTEKGKYVELRCDPISGHTALYWYRQSLGQGPEFLIYFQGTGAADDSGLPNDRFFAVRPEGSVSTLKIQRTERGDSAVYLCASSLLLGADTQYFGPGTRLTVL.

A few counts support this clonotype. J is TRBJ1-5 and V is TRBV10-3, with D hard to call. V dropped 2 bases and J dropped 5 bases, with 13 bases sitting between them. The germline V gene encodes CDR1 ENHRY and CDR2 SYGVKD. The CDR3 extends over 15 amino acids. The CDR3 reads CAISEPVEGDQPQHF. In DNA form, the CDR3 reads TGTGCCATCAGTGAGCCGGTAGAAGGTGATCAGCCCCAGCATTTT.

This clonotype was counted many times. V gene TRBV9 combines with J gene TRBJ2-5, with 7 bases fitting TRBD2. Germline CDR1 is SGDLS and CDR2 is YYNGEE. V gave up 4 bases and J gave up 4 bases; unmatched junction bases: 7. The CDR3 runs 14 residues. CDR3 nucleotides: TGTGCCAGCAGCACCGCGGTAGCGGGAGAGACCCAGTACTTC. Translated: CASSTAVAGETQYF.

The sample holds a few counts of this clonotype. V is TRBV7-7 and J is TRBJ2-2; D uncertain. Deletions cut 2 bases from V and 0 bases from J, with 4 bases between. Germline values: CDR1 SSHAT, CDR2 FNYEAQ (reference sequence). The CDR3 loop spans 14 amino acids. The DNA for the CDR3 is TGTGCCAGCAGCTTACTACCGAACACCGGGGAGCTGTTTTTT. Translation: CASSLLPNTGELFF.

This clonotype was counted only a few times. The gene calls are TRBV27 and TRBJ2-5; 10 nucleotides align to TRBD1. Looked up from germline, CDR1 is MNHEY and CDR2 is SMNVEV (reference sequence). The CDR3 has 16 amino acids. The V and J ends lost 6 bases and 3 bases, in that order; junction bases with no gene match: 10. The CDR3 loop reads CASRQLGDRGKETQYF. CDR3 DNA: TGTGCCAGCAGACAACTGGGGGACAGGGGCAAAGAGACCCAGTACTTC.

V and J are TRBV7-2 and TRBJ2-2; 11 nucleotides match TRBD2. The CDR3 totals 16 residues. Trimming removed 8 bases from V and 5 bases from J; junction bases left unmatched: 10. Germline V gene sequence: CDR1 SGHTA, CDR2 FQGNSA. The CDR3 bases are TGTGCCAGCCCCAATAGCGGGAGGGCCGTTACCGGGGAGCTGTTTTTT. Residues: CASPNSGRAVTGELFF.

The chain combines TRBV5-6 with TRBJ2-3; TRBD2 aligns across 13 bases. V lost 4 bases to trimming and J lost 3 bases; unmatched junction nucleotides: 2. This CDR3 region has 15 residues. The germline V gene encodes CDR1 SGHDT and CDR2 YYEEEE. In DNA form, the CDR3 reads TGTGCCAGCAGCCCGGGACTAGCGGGGACAGATACGCAGTATTTT. Translating it yields CASSPGLAGTDTQYF.

This clonotype was found a few times. J is TRBJ2-5 and V is TRBV7-6; D not certain. The CDR3 runs 12 residues. The germline V gene encodes CDR1 SGHVS and CDR2 FNYEAQ. Trimming pared 5 bases from V and 1 base from J, leaving 5 bases between. The CDR3 here is CASSHTQETQYF. For the CDR3, the DNA is TGTGCCAGCAGCCACACCCAAGAGACCCAGTACTTC.

V gene TRBV7-9 combines with J gene TRBJ2-6; D is undetermined. Germline V gene data show CDR1 as SEHNR and CDR2 as FQNEAQ (reference sequence). The germline V and J ends were trimmed by 5 bases and 1 base, with 6 bases remaining between them. The CDR3 spans 14 residues. CDR3 sequence reads: CASSVISGANVLTF. CDR3 nucleotides: TGTGCCAGCAGCGTAATATCTGGGGCCAACGTCCTGACTTTC.

In its sample, this clonotype was seen a few times. The rearrangement uses TRBV18 and TRBJ1-2, with 8 bases identical to TRBD1. This CDR3 is 12 amino acids long. The trim removed 3 bases at V and 8 bases at J, leaving 2 bases unmatched. Germline V lookup: CDR1 KGHSH, CDR2 LQKENI. CDR3 coding DNA: TGTGCCAGCTCACCCCGGGACAGGGGCTACACCTTC. It encodes CASSPRDRGYTF.